Listed here are 8 T cell receptor beta chains from one sample, sequenced in a study of T cell clonality in common variable immunodeficiency. The protocol was immunoSEQ multiplex PCR, while the TCRdb copy is restricted to in-frame clones and leaves out a portion. The sample includes about 52,000 clones, none of them occurring once. Material: peripheral blood mononuclear cells. All receptors derive from a person aged 18 to 75 in good health.

This clone has a count of ten or more. The missing CDR3 end, 3 residues past where the read stops, is filled in from the germline J gene. The chain is built from TRBV4-2 and TRBJ2-7; no reliable D call. Per the germline V gene, CDR1 is LGHNA and CDR2 is YNFKEQ. The CDR3 consists of 14 residues. Trimming cost V 0 bases and J 2 bases, with 8 bases left between them. This CDR3 reads CASSQELAAYEQYF. CDR3 DNA, as far as it was read: TGTGCCAGCAGCCAAGAGCTGGCCGCCTACGAG.

This clone has only a few counts. The read stops 3 residues short of the end of the CDR3; the missing end is completed from the germline J gene. J is TRBJ1-5 and V is TRBV7-2, with D perhaps TRBD1 (6 bases). The CDR3 spans 15 residues. The germline V gene encodes CDR1 SGHTA and CDR2 FQGNSA. The V and J ends lost 0 bases and 5 bases respectively, with 11 bases between them. The DNA read from the CDR3 is TGTGCCAGCAGCTTAGCGGACAGTCCCTATCAGCCC. As protein: CASSLADSPYQP. The entire CDR3 reads CASSLADSPYQPQHF.

This clone has a count of ten or more. CDR3 bases read: TGTGCCTGGACTCACGCCGGGTTGGATGAG. Its translation: CAWTHAGLDE. The complete CDR3 protein is CAWTHAGLDEQFF. The chain uses TRBV30 and TRBJ2-1, with D unresolved. From the germline J gene comes the end of the CDR3, since the read stops 3 residues before it. The CDR3 covers 13 residues. CDR1 is GTSNPN and CDR2 is SVGIG in the germline V gene (reference sequence). The ends were cut back, 4 bases at V and 8 bases at J, with 15 bases in the middle. Combining the CDR3 with reference TRBV30 and TRBJ2-1 gives the whole variable domain SQTIHQWPATLVQPVGSPLSLECTVEGTSNPNLYWYRQAAGRGLQLLFYSVGIGQISSEVPQNLSASRPQDRQFILSSKKLLLSDSGFYLCAWTHAGLDEQFFGPGTRLTVL.

With regard to this clone: The read gets to within 3 residues of the CDR3 end, and the germline J gene fills in the rest. This rearrangement joins TRBV7-9 to TRBJ1-1; 8 positions agree with TRBD1. Losses at the gene ends were 3 bases for V and 3 bases for J; bases not matched to a gene: 3. CDR1 is SEHNR and CDR2 is FQNEAQ in the germline V gene (reference sequence). The CDR3 contains 14 residues. Incomplete CDR3 DNA: TGTGCCAGCAGCTTTCAGGGGGCCCACACTGAA. This translates into CASSFQGAHTE. The CDR3 in full is CASSFQGAHTEAFF.

This clone came up many times. Sequencing ends 3 residues short of the CDR3 end; the germline J gene provides the rest. This chain joins TRBV7-2 and TRBJ2-3; D may be TRBD2 (6 bases). Germline CDR1 is SGHTA and CDR2 is FQGNSA. The CDR3 is 14 residues long. Trimming removed 4 bases from V and 2 bases from J, with 10 bases in between. The CDR3 sequence is CASSSGLITDTQYF. CDR3 DNA (partial): TGTGCCAGCAGCTCGGGACTGATCACAGATACG.

This clone appeared many times. Read sequence stops 3 residues before the CDR3 end, and the germline J gene provides the missing end. The chain recombines TRBV12-3 or TRBV12-4 with TRBJ2-7; 7 bases are shared with TRBD1. The CDR3 totals 16 residues. Trimming cost V 4 bases and J 5 bases; bases outside gene matches: 14. The part of the CDR3 DNA that was read is TGTGCCAGCAGTTCTTACCTAGGGACAGAACGGGACGAG. This codes for CASSSYLGTERDE. The entire CDR3 protein reads CASSSYLGTERDEQYF.

This clone was detected ten times or more. The read ends 3 residues early relative to the CDR3; the germline J gene fills the gap. The chain links TRBV11-2 to TRBJ2-4; TRBD2 matches 7 bases. The CDR3 extends over 14 amino acids. The V gene end was trimmed by 4 bases and the J gene end by 7 bases; junction bases not matched to a gene: 7. CDR1 and CDR2 (germline): SGHAT, FQNNGV. CDR3 bases read: TGTGCCAGCAGCTCGAGACTAGCCCATAACATT. Translating gives CASSSRLAHNI. The CDR3 reads in full as CASSSRLAHNIQYF.

This clone came up a few times. The read halts 3 residues ahead of the CDR3 end, with the missing end drawn from the germline J gene. The genes are TRBV19 and TRBJ2-1, with 9 bases aligning to TRBD1. The germline CDR1 and CDR2 sequences are LNHDA and SQIVND (reference sequence). V was clipped by 8 bases and J by 3 bases; unmatched bases: 5. The CDR3 is 14 amino acids. The CDR3 DNA, read in part, is TGTGCCAGTTGGACAGGGGAAGACTACAATGAG. It yields the protein CASWTGEDYNE. The CDR3 in its entirety is CASWTGEDYNEQFF.